A single sample is the source of the 31 T cell receptor beta chains below, sequenced in a study of cytomegalovirus exposure and HLA in healthy donors. PCR used 60 Vbeta primers and 13 Jbeta primers. The table came from immunoSEQ multiplex PCR; TCRdb's copy has only in-frame clones and leaves some out. The data contain about 130,000 clones, around 74% of them singletons. The material sequenced was PBMCs. The receptors stem from a man between 40 and 49 years old in good health and CMV-seropositive.

This chain connects TRBV7-9 to TRBJ2-5; 8 nucleotides match TRBD2. Germline V gene sequence: CDR1 SEHNR, CDR2 FQNEAQ (reference sequence). The J segment lost 4 bases and the V segment lost 1 base, leaving 2 bases of the junction unmatched. The CDR3 has 14 amino acids. The CDR3 nucleotides are TGTGCCAGCAGCTTAGGCGGGGGGCGAGAGACCCAGTACTTC. This sequence encodes CASSLGGGRETQYF.

J is TRBJ1-5 and V is TRBV12-5; D may be TRBD1 (6 bases). The CDR3 is made up of 15 amino acids. The V and J ends lost 2 bases and 5 bases respectively, with 13 bases between them. Germline V gene data show CDR1 as LGHNT and CDR2 as FRNRAP. The CDR3: CASGLPTGHDQPQHF. As DNA, the CDR3 is TGTGCTAGTGGTTTGCCCACAGGGCACGATCAGCCCCAGCATTTT.

The chain joins TRBV10-1 to TRBJ2-7, with 7 nucleotides matching TRBD1. This CDR3 is built from 15 residues. Germline V gene sequence: CDR1 WNHNN, CDR2 SYGVQD (reference sequence). V shed 2 bases and J 1 base; nucleotides not matched to a gene: 5. The CDR3 nucleotides are TGCGCCAGCAGTGAGGCGACAGGGCCTTCCTACGAGCAGTACTTC. As protein: CASSEATGPSYEQYF.

The gene calls are TRBV29-1 and TRBJ2-7; no firm D call. The CDR3 runs to 12 residues. V was trimmed by 1 base and J by 8 bases, leaving 12 bases between them. Per germline, CDR1 SQVTM and CDR2 ANQGSEA. The CDR3 DNA reads as TGCAGCGTTGAAGGACTGCCCGGCAAGCAGTACTTC. Its protein product is CSVEGLPGKQYF.

A single count supports this clone. The chain couples TRBV15 to TRBJ2-3; 10 nucleotides match TRBD2. J was trimmed by 4 bases and V by 4 bases; bases with no gene match: 8. The CDR3 spans 16 residues. CDR1 LNHNV and CDR2 YYDKDF come from the germline V gene (reference sequence). CDR3 coding DNA: TGTGCCACCAGCATTATATTAGCGGGAGGAGCAGATACGCAGTATTTT. As protein: CATSIILAGGADTQYF.

The J gene is TRBJ2-1, the V gene TRBV5-6, with D hard to call. The CDR3 length is 16 residues. V dropped 3 bases and J dropped 9 bases, with 22 bases sitting between them. Per the germline V gene, CDR1 is SGHDT and CDR2 is YYEEEE. CDR3 in amino acids: CASSSELDRIPGEQFF. The CDR3 region has the DNA TGTGCCAGCAGCTCAGAGTTGGATCGGATTCCGGGTGAGCAGTTCTTC.

V is TRBV4-2 and J is TRBJ1-5; 11 nucleotides agree with TRBD1. This CDR3 is built from 17 residues. V dropped 0 bases and J dropped 4; count of bases not matched to a gene: 5. Per germline, CDR1 LGHNA and CDR2 YNFKEQ. CDR3 protein: CASSQDGGTGGNQPQHF. CDR3 coding DNA: TGTGCCAGCAGCCAAGACGGAGGGACAGGGGGGAATCAGCCCCAGCATTTT.

The chain carries TRBV7-8 and TRBJ2-7; TRBD1 agrees at 10 bases. V gave up 1 base and J gave up 3 bases; unmatched junction bases: 3. CDR3 length: 15 residues. CDR1 and CDR2 from the germline V gene are SGHVS and FQNEAQ. This CDR3 is CASSLGWDRGYEQYF. In nucleotides, the CDR3 is TGTGCCAGCAGCTTAGGTTGGGACAGGGGCTACGAGCAGTACTTC.

This rearrangement joins TRBV15 to TRBJ2-5, with a weak D call TRBD1 (6 bases). Trimming cost V 8 bases and J 0 bases, with 13 bases left between them. Germline lookup yields CDR1 LNHNV and CDR2 YYDKDF (reference sequence). This CDR3 has 14 residues. CDR3 loop: CATAAQGYQETQYF. Here the CDR3 DNA reads TGTGCCACCGCCGCCCAGGGGTACCAAGAGACCCAGTACTTC.

This clone occurred a few times. This rearrangement joins TRBV27 to TRBJ2-6; D not resolved. CDR3 length equals 15 residues. Germline CDR1 reads MNHEY; CDR2 reads SMNVEV (reference sequence). V was trimmed by 6 bases and J by 0 bases, leaving 9 bases between them. In DNA, the CDR3 is TGTGCCAGCAGCAAGGAGTACTCTGGGGCCAACGTCCTGACTTTC. Amino acids: CASSKEYSGANVLTF.

This chain joins TRBV2 and TRBJ2-7; TRBD2 matches 9 bases. The V gene end was trimmed by 7 bases and the J gene end by 2 bases; junction bases not matched to a gene: 9. This CDR3 spans 15 amino acids. Germline CDR1 and CDR2: SNHLY and FYNNEI. DNA of the CDR3: TGTGCCAGCATCCTAAGCGGGAGGACCCCCTACGAGCAGTACTTC. Protein: CASILSGRTPYEQYF. Full variable domain (missing parts from reference TRBV2 and TRBJ2-7): EPEVTQTPSHQVTQMGQEVILRCVPISNHLYFYWYRQILGQKVEFLVSFYNNEISEKSEIFDDQFSVERPDGSNFTLKIRSTKLEDSAMYFCASILSGRTPYEQYFGPGTRLTVT.

This clone appeared once. The genes are TRBV5-1 and TRBJ2-7, with TRBD1 matching 9 bases. Germline trimming cut 4 bases from V and 5 bases from J; bases unmatched to any gene: 7. Germline V gene sequence: CDR1 SGHRS, CDR2 YFSETQ. This CDR3 has 14 amino acids. Here the CDR3 DNA reads TGCGCCAGCAGCCTAGGGACAGGGAATAACGAGCAGTACTTC. This codes for CASSLGTGNNEQYF.

This chain uses TRBV18 with TRBJ2-7; 9 positions agree with TRBD1. Looked up from germline, CDR1 is KGHSH and CDR2 is LQKENI. The CDR3 is 14 residues long. Losses at the gene ends were 5 bases for V and 3 bases for J; bases not matched to a gene: 5. The CDR3 loop is CASSAGTGIYEQYF. The CDR3 nucleotides read TGTGCCAGCTCAGCCGGGACAGGGATCTACGAGCAGTACTTC.

Worth noting for this clone: One end of the junction does not line up with germline, which may come from a read error. This chain joins TRBV5-4 and TRBJ2-7; tentatively, D is TRBD2 (6 bases). The CDR3 covers 13 residues. Germline V gene data show CDR1 as SGHNT and CDR2 as YYREEE (reference sequence). In nucleotides, the CDR3 is TGTACCAGCAGCTTGGGGCGGGACTACGAGCAGTACTTC. The encoded protein is CTSSLGRDYEQYF.

The genes are TRBV7-6 and TRBJ2-7; possibly TRBD1 for D (6 bases). This CDR3 region has 13 residues. Trimming pared 5 bases from V and 4 bases from J, leaving 12 bases between. Germline assignment: CDR1 SGHVS and CDR2 FNYEAQ. This CDR3 is CASSPRGGYEQYF. The CDR3 DNA reads TGTGCCAGCAGCCCGAGAGGGGGTTACGAGCAGTACTTC.

This clone was seen a few times. The gene calls are TRBV29-1 and TRBJ2-7, with 11 bases identical to TRBD1. The CDR3 contains 15 residues. Germline V gene lookup returns CDR1 SQVTM and CDR2 ANQGSEA. J gave up 0 bases and V 7 bases, and 8 bases lay outside the gene matches. The CDR3 DNA reads as TGCAGCGCCCTAGGACAGGGGGCGTTCTCCTACGAGCAGTACTTC. This gives the protein CSALGQGAFSYEQYF.

The gene calls are TRBV7-8 and TRBJ1-1; D is perhaps TRBD1 (6 bases). The V gene's germline CDR1 is SGHVS and CDR2 FQNEAQ. The V and J ends lost 6 bases and 5 bases respectively, with 13 bases between them. This CDR3 is 13 amino acids long. The CDR3 DNA is TGTGCCAGCAGACAGGGAGTAGGGACTGAAGCTTTCTTT. Its protein product is CASRQGVGTEAFF.

This rearrangement joins TRBV28 to TRBJ2-7; 7 bases are shared with TRBD1. The CDR3 runs 14 residues. Per germline, CDR1 MDHEN and CDR2 SYDVKM. Trimming took 1 base from V and 2 from J; bases not matched to a gene: 2. The CDR3 loop is CASSLSQGPYEQYF. Here the CDR3 DNA reads TGTGCCAGCAGTTTATCACAGGGGCCCTACGAGCAGTACTTC.

This clone has just one count. This sequence joins TRBV4-2 and TRBJ2-3; 8 bases are shared with TRBD2. The CDR3 contains 16 residues. Trimming at V came to 1 base and at J to 2 bases, leaving 5 bases not matched to a gene. Looked up from germline, CDR1 is LGHNA and CDR2 is YNFKEQ. The DNA of the CDR3 is TGTGCCAGCAGCCAAGCGGCTAGCGGGTTCACAGATACGCAGTATTTT. It specifies CASSQAASGFTDTQYF.

The genes are TRBV29-1 and TRBJ1-5; tentatively, D is TRBD1 (6 bases). Germline CDR1 and CDR2: SQVTM and ANQGSEA. V lost 4 bases, J lost 3 bases, and 10 bases lay in between. This CDR3 is built from 13 residues. The CDR3 sequence: CSVADSTNQPQHF. CDR3 in DNA: TGCAGCGTTGCGGACAGTACCAATCAGCCCCAGCATTTT.

A few counts support this clone. The chain couples TRBV4-2 to TRBJ2-5; 8 positions match TRBD2. The J call may be in error: the DNA end matches TRBJ2-7 better. CDR3 length equals 16 residues. Germline CDR1 and CDR2: LGHNA and YNFKEQ. This chain's CDR3 is CASSQAKGLAGYEQYF. In DNA, the CDR3 is TGTGCCAGCAGCCAAGCCAAGGGGCTAGCGGGCTACGAGCAGTACTTC.

The DNA of the CDR3 is TGTGCCATCAGTGAGCCACTGAGTCCTGGAAACACCATATATTTT. It translates to CAISEPLSPGNTIYF. The chain joins TRBV10-3 to TRBJ1-3; D remains ambiguous. Per germline, CDR1 ENHRY and CDR2 SYGVKD. Trimming left V 2 bases short and J 2 bases short, with 10 bases between. CDR3 length equals 15 residues.

V usage is TRBV29-1 and J usage is TRBJ2-3; TRBD2 is a possible D gene (6 bases). This CDR3 has 14 residues. With 7 bases removed from V and 1 base from J, the gap between germline ends came to 15 bases. The germline CDR1 and CDR2 sequences are SQVTM and ANQGSEA. The CDR3 region is CSARPGTGTDTQYF. The CDR3 DNA reads TGCAGCGCGCGTCCCGGGACTGGCACAGATACGCAGTATTTT.

This clone was observed a few times. V gene TRBV6-1 combines with J gene TRBJ2-1; D gene uncertain. CDR1 is MNHNS and CDR2 is SASEGT in the germline V gene. The CDR3 covers 12 residues. Trimming took 4 bases from V and 7 from J, leaving 8 bases between them. CDR3 sequence reads: CASSARVNEQFF. CDR3 DNA sequence: TGTGCCAGCAGTGCACGAGTAAATGAGCAGTTCTTC.

This chain joins TRBV19 and TRBJ2-2; D might be TRBD1 (6 bases). CDR1 and CDR2 from the germline V gene are LNHDA and SQIVND (reference sequence). The CDR3 loop spans 15 amino acids. The germline V and J ends were trimmed by 10 bases and 7 bases, with 22 bases remaining between them. CDR3: CATQSNRDNGGELFF. Here the CDR3 DNA reads TGTGCCACCCAATCGAACCGGGACAATGGCGGGGAGCTGTTTTTT.

This sequence joins TRBV9 and TRBJ2-7; D is perhaps TRBD1 (5 bases). The CDR3 is 15 residues long. V was clipped by 2 bases and J by 0 bases, with 12 bases between them. Germline CDR1 is SGDLS and CDR2 is YYNGEE. The CDR3 is CASSVSGKSSYEQYF. CDR3 DNA sequence: TGTGCCAGCAGCGTTTCAGGGAAGAGCTCCTACGAGCAGTACTTC.

The chain carries TRBV7-2 and TRBJ1-1; D may be TRBD1 (6 bases). Looked up from germline, CDR1 is SGHTA and CDR2 is FQGNSA. The CDR3 extends over 17 amino acids. Trimming took 5 bases from V and 0 from J, leaving 19 bases between them. CDR3 sequence: CASSPTINRVMNTEAFF. CDR3 sequence (DNA): TGTGCCAGCAGCCCGACTATAAACAGGGTAATGAACACTGAAGCTTTCTTT.

This clone turned up a few times. This chain links TRBV19 with TRBJ2-3; D gene unclear. The CDR3 runs to 11 residues. Germline V gene data show CDR1 as LNHDA and CDR2 as SQIVND (reference sequence). The V end lost 10 bases, the J end lost 5 bases, and 10 bases lay between the germline ends. CDR3 region: CATKAGDTQYF. As DNA, the CDR3 is TGTGCCACCAAGGCAGGAGATACGCAGTATTTT.

This clone showed up just a few times. CDR3 nucleotide sequence: TGTGCCAGCAGTAACGGGGGGCCATCTCAAGAGACCCAGTACTTC. Its translation: CASSNGGPSQETQYF. The chain links TRBV2 to TRBJ2-5; a weak D match, TRBD2 (7 bases). V was clipped by 5 bases and J by 2 bases, with 15 bases between them. The length of the CDR3 is 15 residues. The V gene's germline CDR1 is SNHLY and CDR2 FYNNEI. Drawing the rest from reference TRBV2 and TRBJ2-5, the complete variable domain is EPEVTQTPSHQVTQMGQEVILRCVPISNHLYFYWYRQILGQKVEFLVSFYNNEISEKSEIFDDQFSVERPDGSNFTLKIRSTKLEDSAMYFCASSNGGPSQETQYFGPGTRLLVL.

The V and J genes are TRBV14 and TRBJ2-5; D is unresolved. CDR1 is SGHDN and CDR2 is FVKESK in the germline V gene. Trimming removed 0 bases from V and 5 bases from J, with 13 bases in between. The CDR3 runs to 15 residues. As DNA, the CDR3 is TGTGCCAGCAGCCAAGATAGAGTCCCGAGGGAGACCCAGTACTTC. This sequence encodes CASSQDRVPRETQYF.

The V call is TRBV7-2, the J call TRBJ2-7, with 12 bases fitting TRBD2. With 5 bases clipped from V and 7 bases from J, the junction kept 9 bases outside the gene matches. The CDR3 loop spans 15 amino acids. Looked up from germline, CDR1 is SGHTA and CDR2 is FQGNSA. CDR3 coding DNA: TGTGCCAGCAGCCCCCCGGGGCTAGCGGGAGGGGAGCAGTACTTC. Translated: CASSPPGLAGGEQYF.